These 18 T cell receptor beta chains were sequenced from one sample in a study of CD8+ T cells in alopecia areata. Reverse transcription of extracted RNA yielded cDNA, which provided the sequencing template. Some clones are missing from TCRdb's copy, which holds only in-frame ones; the method was immunoSEQ multiplex PCR. The top ten clones hold about 6% of a sample with approximately 82,000 clones, roughly 51% of them seen once. The sequenced sample consisted of NKG2D-high CD8+ T cells sorted from blood. The receptors shown here come from a human donor with alopecia areata.

This chain connects TRBV13 to TRBJ2-5; 9 nucleotides match TRBD2. Germline CDR1 is PRHDT and CDR2 is FYEKMQ (reference sequence). The CDR3 runs to 14 residues. After removal of 5 bases from V and 5 bases from J, the junction contained 6 bases not matched to a gene. Written as DNA, the CDR3 is TGTGCCAGCAGCAGAGGACTAGCGAAGGAGACCCAGTACTTC. Translation: CASSRGLAKETQYF. Together with reference TRBV13 and TRBJ2-5, the CDR3 gives the full variable domain: AAGVIQSPRHLIKEKRETATLKCYPIPRHDTVYWYQQGPGQDPQFLISFYEKMQSDKGSIPDRFSAQQFSDYHSELNMSSLELGDSALYFCASSRGLAKETQYFGPGTRLLVL.

The J gene is TRBJ1-1, the V gene TRBV27; D uncertain. This CDR3 region has 12 residues. Germline CDR1 reads MNHEY; CDR2 reads SMNVEV (reference sequence). The ends were cut back, 8 bases at V and 0 bases at J, with 7 bases in the middle. For the CDR3, the DNA is TGTGCCAGCGGACGTATGAACACTGAAGCTTTCTTT. It specifies CASGRMNTEAFF.

This rearrangement joins TRBV27 to TRBJ2-7; D is uncertain. The CDR3 consists of 14 residues. Germline V lookup: CDR1 MNHEY, CDR2 SMNVEV (reference sequence). Between the trimmed V and J ends, which lost 6 bases and 3 bases, there was a span of 15 bases. The CDR3 coding sequence is TGTGCCAGCAGCAAAAAGTGGGCGGACTACGAGCAGTACTTC. It translates to CASSKKWADYEQYF.

This chain uses TRBV30 with TRBJ1-5; no reliable D call. The germline CDR1 and CDR2 sequences are GTSNPN and SVGIG (reference sequence). The CDR3 has 14 residues. V dropped 1 base and J dropped 0 bases, with 7 bases sitting between them. The CDR3 DNA sequence: TGTGCCTGGAGTGCGGTGGTTAGCAATCAGCCCCAGCATTTT. It specifies CAWSAVVSNQPQHF.

The chain carries TRBV27 and TRBJ2-7; D is undetermined. V dropped 2 bases and J dropped 6 bases, with 5 bases sitting between them. CDR3 length: 11 amino acids. CDR1 and CDR2 from the germline V gene are MNHEY and SMNVEV (reference sequence). The CDR3 bases are TGTGCCAGCAGTTTAGGGTCCGAGCAGTACTTC. Protein product: CASSLGSEQYF.

In its sample, this clone is medium-sized (0.01 to 0.1%). The V gene is TRBV7-9, the J gene TRBJ2-1; D is possibly TRBD1 or TRBD2 (5 bases each). The CDR3 contains 14 residues. The germline CDR1 and CDR2 sequences are SEHNR and FQNEAQ (reference sequence). Trimming took off 4 bases at V and 0 bases at J, with 7 bases between the two ends. The CDR3 loop is CASSSGTSYNEQFF. The CDR3 nucleotides read TGTGCCAGCAGCTCCGGGACCTCCTACAATGAGCAGTTCTTC.

This clone was seen a few times. Other DNA sequences from this sample encode an identical CDR3 as well. The genes are TRBV9 and TRBJ1-1, with D hard to call. The CDR3 spans 14 residues. The V and J ends lost 0 bases and 1 base respectively, with 7 bases between them. Germline V CDR1 and CDR2: SGDLS, YYNGEE. The CDR3 coding sequence is TGTGCCAGCAGCGTAGGGTCGGGGAACACTGAAGCTTTCTTT. This gives the protein CASSVGSGNTEAFF. The variable domain in full, with the rest retrieved from reference TRBV9 and TRBJ1-1, is DSGVTQTPKHLITATGQRVTLRCSPRSGDLSVYWYQQSLDQGLQFLIQYYNGEERAKGNILERFSAQQFPDLHSELNLSSLELGDSALYFCASSVGSGNTEAFFGQGTRLTVV.

The chain couples TRBV9 to TRBJ1-2; D not resolved. Germline V gives CDR1 SGDLS, CDR2 YYNGEE. This CDR3 region has 13 residues. V lost 4 bases to trimming and J lost 7 bases, with 14 bases between them. The CDR3 sequence: CASSLGERGGYTF. The DNA for the CDR3 is TGTGCCAGCAGCCTCGGTGAACGGGGTGGCTACACCTTC.

V and J are TRBV11-2 and TRBJ2-1; the match to TRBD1 covers 8 bases. V shed 6 bases and J 3 bases; nucleotides not matched to a gene: 7. The CDR3 has 15 residues. Germline V gene data show CDR1 as SGHAT and CDR2 as FQNNGV. The CDR3 loop reads CASRATGESYNEQFF. CDR3 nucleotide sequence: TGTGCCAGCAGGGCGACAGGGGAGAGCTACAATGAGCAGTTCTTC.

The chain recombines TRBV19 with TRBJ2-3, with 11 bases matching TRBD2. Germline-derived CDR1 and CDR2 are LNHDA and SQIVND (reference sequence). J lost 2 bases, V lost 5 bases, and 3 bases had no gene match. The CDR3 covers 15 residues. The CDR3 here is CASSWGLAATDTQYF. CDR3 DNA sequence: TGTGCCAGTAGTTGGGGACTAGCGGCCACAGATACGCAGTATTTT.

The V gene is TRBV5-1, the J gene TRBJ1-1, with D unresolved. Looked up from germline, CDR1 is SGHRS and CDR2 is YFSETQ. The CDR3 sequence is 14 residues long. Trimming stripped 2 bases from V and 0 bases from J, with 8 bases between. CDR3 sequence reads: CASSFIQLNTEAFF. CDR3 in DNA: TGCGCCAGCAGCTTTATACAGTTGAACACTGAAGCTTTCTTT. Drawing the rest from reference TRBV5-1 and TRBJ1-1, the complete variable domain is KAGVTQTPRYLIKTRGQQVTLSCSPISGHRSVSWYQQTPGQGLQFLFEYFSETQRNKGNFPGRFSGRQFSNSRSEMNVSTLELGDSALYLCASSFIQLNTEAFFGQGTRLTVV.

This chain uses TRBV4-3 with TRBJ2-5; TRBD1 might be the D (5 bases). Germline V gene sequence: CDR1 LGHNA, CDR2 YSLEER. V gave up 0 bases and J gave up 0 bases, with 11 bases separating them. The CDR3 has 16 amino acids. The CDR3 loop is CASSQEGLGYQETQYF. The CDR3, as DNA: TGCGCCAGCAGCCAAGAGGGGCTGGGGTACCAAGAGACCCAGTACTTC.

The genes are TRBV29-1 and TRBJ2-1; 8 positions match TRBD2. Germline lookup yields CDR1 SQVTM and CDR2 ANQGSEA. With 5 bases clipped from V and 2 bases from J, the junction kept 5 bases outside the gene matches. This CDR3 has 14 amino acids. CDR3 coding DNA: TGCAGCGTTCCACCGGGACTAGCCTACAATGAGCAGTTCTTC. Protein: CSVPPGLAYNEQFF.

Only one count was recorded for this clone. The V and J genes are TRBV7-9 and TRBJ2-5, with a tentative D call TRBD1 (6 bases). Germline CDR1 reads SEHNR; CDR2 reads FQNEAQ (reference sequence). Trimming stripped 4 bases from V and 2 bases from J, with 14 bases between. The CDR3 has 15 residues. The CDR3 DNA reads TGTGCCAGCAGCTCGTCGGACAGACCTCAAGAGACCCAGTACTTC. It specifies CASSSSDRPQETQYF.

The rearrangement joins TRBV30 to TRBJ2-7; D is undetermined. V lost 7 bases and J 0 bases, leaving 10 bases between the germline ends. The CDR3 sequence is 12 residues long. Germline CDR1 is GTSNPN and CDR2 is SVGIG (reference sequence). The CDR3 loop reads CALTEDSYEQYF. The CDR3 bases are TGTGCCTTAACAGAAGACTCCTACGAGCAGTACTTC.

The V call is TRBV5-6, the J call TRBJ2-1; no clear D. Germline-derived CDR1 and CDR2 are SGHDT and YYEEEE. V was shortened by 3 bases and J by 9 bases, with 7 bases between the two germline ends. The CDR3 is 11 amino acids. This chain's CDR3 is CASSWDVEQFF. In DNA, the CDR3 is TGTGCCAGCAGCTGGGATGTTGAGCAGTTCTTC.

This clone was picked up a small number of times. This sequence joins TRBV7-9 and TRBJ2-2; no firm D call. Per germline, CDR1 SEHNR and CDR2 FQNEAQ (reference sequence). The length of the CDR3 is 16 residues. V lost 6 bases and J lost 0, with 14 bases in between. The CDR3, as DNA: TGTGCCAGCAGTCCGCAGGACGGTCCGAACACCGGGGAGCTGTTTTTT. It specifies CASSPQDGPNTGELFF.

This chain uses TRBV27 with TRBJ2-3, with D perhaps assigned TRBD1 or TRBD2 (6 bases each). This CDR3 contains 13 residues. V was cut by 5 bases and J by 6 bases, with 12 bases left in between. Germline V lookup: CDR1 MNHEY, CDR2 SMNVEV (reference sequence). The CDR3 is CASSPGAEDTQYF. The DNA for the CDR3 is TGTGCCAGCAGTCCGGGGGCCGAGGATACGCAGTATTTT.